The clone carrying this TCR beta chain was picked up one time. Its specificity is not known. V shed 3 bases, J shed 3 bases, and the junction held 7 bases outside the gene matches. Germline-derived CDR1 and CDR2 are SGHRS and YFSETQ. CDR3 length: 15 residues. The data are from a study of OX40 agonist ivuxolimab in advanced cancers. Study as a whole: The group had a mean age of 60 years, ranged from about 23 to 85, and was 75% to 85% male.

Method: immunoSEQ multiplex PCR; TCRdb's copy keeps in-frame clones and lacks some. In the table there are about 76,000 clones, approximately 85% of which are singletons. General study results and limits: Antigens targeted by the expanded peripheral T cells were not determined. Averaging showed that CD8+ T cells had more expanded clones than CD4+ did.

This TCR was recovered from an adult with an advanced solid tumor such as melanoma, head and neck, liver or kidney cancer. The sequencing used CD4+ or CD8+ T cells sorted from blood, collected in a trial of the OX40 agonist ivuxolimab. J is TRBJ2-7 and V is TRBV5-1, with TRBD2 matching 9 bases. CDR3 protein: CASSWGTSFVYEQYF. The CDR3 DNA follows: TGCGCCAGCAGCTGGGGGACTAGCTTCGTCTACGAGCAGTACTTC.